This record looks at one TCR beta chain sequence and its context. Antigen specificity is unknown. TCRbeta library construction was performed incorporating unique molecular identifiers. TCRdb processed the PCR reads anew with MiXCR; each CDR3 protein has one entry. The sample contains 800,000 to 1,000,000 distinct CDR3 sequences, roughly 29% of which appear only once. The entry originates in a study of T-cell reconstitution after alpha-beta-depleted transplantation in children. Findings of the study overall: Surviving recipient cells, namely T cells and thymic progenitors, were the source of high day-60 TCRbeta diversity in some patients. Approximately two months post-transplant, alpha-beta T cells reportedly originated from several hundred expanded graft clones.

Germline values: CDR1 DFQATT, CDR2 SNEGSKA (reference sequence). The CDR3 extends over 14 amino acids. V was cut by 4 bases and J by 4 bases, with 17 bases left in between. The V and J genes are TRBV20-1 and TRBJ2-7, with D perhaps being TRBD1 or TRBD2 (5 bases each). Sample: PBMCs, mostly from graft donor cells, taken 360 days after TCRalphabeta/CD19-depleted stem cell transplant. The TCR was taken from a boy under three years old who had a stem cell transplant for SCID, so the T cells may come from the graft donor. The CDR3 region has the DNA TGCAGTGCTAAATTATCGGGGACGATTTACGAGCAGTACTTC. Its translation is CSAKLSGTIYEQYF.